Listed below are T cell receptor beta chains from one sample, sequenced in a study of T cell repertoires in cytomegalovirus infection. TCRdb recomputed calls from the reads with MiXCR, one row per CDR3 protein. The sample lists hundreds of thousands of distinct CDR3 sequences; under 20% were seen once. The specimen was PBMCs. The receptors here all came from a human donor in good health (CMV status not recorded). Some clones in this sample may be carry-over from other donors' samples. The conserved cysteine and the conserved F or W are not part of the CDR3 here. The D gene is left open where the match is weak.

AISFRDIGNSPLH,NA,TRBV10-3
ASSYSWTGSGNTIY,TRBD1,TRBV6-5
ASTPEALNTEAF,NA,TRBV28
ASSMLTGYYEQY,TRBD1,TRBV7-2
ASSRKVGEAETQY,NA,TRBV7-6
SARDAGGGVGQPQH,NA,TRBV20-1
ASSRRDRSSYNSPLH,TRBD1,TRBV5-8
ATSTGTGGTDTQY,NA,TRBV24-1
ASSESGYEQY,NA,TRBV7-2
ASSPGQITTDTQY,TRBD1,TRBV18
ASSWKGEAF,NA,TRBV11-3
ASSVGGQGTYEQY,TRBD1,TRBV9
SARELGSNRPQH,NA,TRBV20-1
ASSLEVSGAYEQY,NA,TRBV7-8
ASSLAGSTNEKLF,NA,TRBV7-2
ASKSAGGQGVYSYEQY,TRBD1,TRBV6-2/TRBV6-3
ASSYSKVLAKNIQY,NA,TRBV6-5
ASSLSGIENEKLF,NA,TRBV28
ASSLVGGVGYT,TRBD1,TRBV7-2
ASSADAGVTEAF,NA,TRBV7-2
ASSLGGVRETQY,NA,TRBV7-2
SARPPSGSYSNQPQH,NA,TRBV20-1
ASTIKPPIYSGNTIY,NA,TRBV7-9
ASSRGGNEQF,NA,TRBV7-6
SAEVHRYSNQPQH,NA,TRBV20-1